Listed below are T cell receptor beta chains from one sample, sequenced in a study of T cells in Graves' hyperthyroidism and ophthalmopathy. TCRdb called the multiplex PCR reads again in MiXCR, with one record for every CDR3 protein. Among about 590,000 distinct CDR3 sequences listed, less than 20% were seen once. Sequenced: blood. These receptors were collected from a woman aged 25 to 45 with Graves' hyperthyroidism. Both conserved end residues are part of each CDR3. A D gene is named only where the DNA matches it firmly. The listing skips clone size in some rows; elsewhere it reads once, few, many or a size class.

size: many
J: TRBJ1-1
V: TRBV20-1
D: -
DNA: TGCAGAGTTAAGGGGGGAGGATTGCCCGAAGCTTTCTTT
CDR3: CRVKGGGLPEAFF

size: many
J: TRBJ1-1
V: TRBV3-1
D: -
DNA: TGTGCCAGCAGCCAAGATTATTTGGGGGGCTTGGACACTGAAGCTTTCTTT
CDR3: CASSQDYLGGLDTEAFF

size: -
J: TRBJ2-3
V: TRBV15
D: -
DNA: TGTGCCACCAGCAGACTCCGCGGCACAGATACGCAGTATTTT
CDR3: CATSRLRGTDTQYF

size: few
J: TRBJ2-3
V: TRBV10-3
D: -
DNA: TGTGCCATCAGGCCTAGCGCCAGCACAGATACGCAGTATTTT
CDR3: CAIRPSASTDTQYF

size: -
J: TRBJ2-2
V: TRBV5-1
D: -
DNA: TGCGCCAGCAGCCCCTCGGGTGAGCCCGGGGAGCTGTTTTTT
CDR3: CASSPSGEPGELFF

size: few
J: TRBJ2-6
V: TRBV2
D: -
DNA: TGTGCCAGCAGCCAGACCTCTGGGGCCAACGTCCTGACTTTC
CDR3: CASSQTSGANVLTF

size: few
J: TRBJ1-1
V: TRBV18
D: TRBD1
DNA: TGTGCCAGCTCACATGGACAGGTCCTGAACACTGAAGCTTTCTTT
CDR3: CASSHGQVLNTEAFF

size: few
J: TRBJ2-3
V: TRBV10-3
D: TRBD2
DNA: TGTGCCATCCGTCGGGCGGGAGACCATGGGACAGATACGCAGTATTTT
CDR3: CAIRRAGDHGTDTQYF

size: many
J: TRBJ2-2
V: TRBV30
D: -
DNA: TGTGCCTTAAATCGGGACAACACGAACACCGGGGAGCTGTTTTTT
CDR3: CALNRDNTNTGELFF

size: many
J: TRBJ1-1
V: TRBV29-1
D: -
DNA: TGCAGCTACCAGGGTCTTGGATTCACTGAAGCTTTCTTT
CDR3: CSYQGLGFTEAFF

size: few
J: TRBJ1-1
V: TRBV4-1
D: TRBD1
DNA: TGCGCCAGCAGCCAAGGGTATGAGACAGGGAACTTCTTGACTGAAGCTTTCTTT
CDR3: CASSQGYETGNFLTEAFF

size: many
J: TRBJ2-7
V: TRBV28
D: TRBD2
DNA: TGTGCCAGCAAAGGAGTTAGCGGGGCGGTATTCTACGAGCAGTACTTC
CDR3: CASKGVSGAVFYEQYF

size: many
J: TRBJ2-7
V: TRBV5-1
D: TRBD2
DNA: TGCGCCAGCAGCTTGGAAGGTAGCGGGAGGATGGGAGAGCAGTACTTC
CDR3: CASSLEGSGRMGEQYF

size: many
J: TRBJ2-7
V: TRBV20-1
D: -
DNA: TGCAGTGCTAGAGATATGGCAGGGGCCTACGAGCAGTACTTC
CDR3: CSARDMAGAYEQYF

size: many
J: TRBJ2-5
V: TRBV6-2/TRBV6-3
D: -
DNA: TGTGCCAGCAGTTATCCGAGGCAGGCCCCAGGGACCCAGTACTTC
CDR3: CASSYPRQAPGTQYF

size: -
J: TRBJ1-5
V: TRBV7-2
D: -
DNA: TGTGCCAGCAGCTTAAGTGGCGGAGTATATAGCAATCAGCCCCAGCATTTT
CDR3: CASSLSGGVYSNQPQHF

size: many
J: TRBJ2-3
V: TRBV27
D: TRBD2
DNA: TGTGCCAGCAGTGCAGCGGGAGTCATGACAGATACGCAGTATTTT
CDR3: CASSAAGVMTDTQYF

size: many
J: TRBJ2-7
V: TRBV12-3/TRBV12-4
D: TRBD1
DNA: TGTGCCAGCAGGGAGACAGGGCCCGAGCAGTACTTC
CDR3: CASRETGPEQYF

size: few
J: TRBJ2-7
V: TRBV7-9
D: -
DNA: TGTGCCAGCAGCTTAGACCGACAGTCCTGCGAGCAGTACTTC
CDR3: CASSLDRQSCEQYF

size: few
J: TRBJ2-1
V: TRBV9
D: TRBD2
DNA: TGTGCCAGCAGCGTATTTAGCGGGAGGGCCATTACTGATGAGCAGTTCTTC
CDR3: CASSVFSGRAITDEQFF

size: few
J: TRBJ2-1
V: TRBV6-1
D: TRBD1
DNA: TGTGCCAGCAGTATTCGACAGGGGGCCTCCTACAATGAGCAGTTCTTC
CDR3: CASSIRQGASYNEQFF

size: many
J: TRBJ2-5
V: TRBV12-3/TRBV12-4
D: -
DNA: TGTGCCAGCAGTTTTCTACAGGTCCTCCAAGAGACCCAGTACTTC
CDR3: CASSFLQVLQETQYF

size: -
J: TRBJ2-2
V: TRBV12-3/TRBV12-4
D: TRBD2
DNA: TGTGCCAGCAGACCCCCGAGCGCGCTAGCGGGAGGGTACACCGGGGAGCTGTTTTTT
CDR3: CASRPPSALAGGYTGELFF

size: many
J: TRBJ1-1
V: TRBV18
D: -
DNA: TGTGCCAGCTCACCCAGTACAACTGAAGCTTTCTTT
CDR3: CASSPSTTEAFF

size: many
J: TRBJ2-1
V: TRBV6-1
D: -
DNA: TGTGCCAGCAGACCGGGATTCAAGTCCAATGAGCAGTTCTTC
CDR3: CASRPGFKSNEQFF

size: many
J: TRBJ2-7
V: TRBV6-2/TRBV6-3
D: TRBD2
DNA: TGTGCCAGCAGTAACCTCGGACTAGCGGGACCCTACGAGCAGTACTTC
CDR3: CASSNLGLAGPYEQYF

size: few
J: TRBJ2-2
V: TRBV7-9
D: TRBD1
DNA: TGTGCCAGCAGCCCAACTACTGGCGGGACAGGAACCGGGGAGCTGTTTTTT
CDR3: CASSPTTGGTGTGELFF

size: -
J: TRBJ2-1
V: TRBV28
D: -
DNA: TGTGCCAGCAGCACAAGCCCGGGACTCACGGGGTACGAGCAGTTCTTC
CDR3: CASSTSPGLTGYEQFF

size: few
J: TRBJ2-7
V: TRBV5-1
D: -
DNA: TGCGCCAGCAGCTTGGTCGCCAGAAACTACGAGCAGTACTTC
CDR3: CASSLVARNYEQYF

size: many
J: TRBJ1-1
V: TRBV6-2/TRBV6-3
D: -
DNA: TGTGCCAGCAGCCAAATGGATGAGACACACATGAACACTGAAGCTTTCTTT
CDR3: CASSQMDETHMNTEAFF

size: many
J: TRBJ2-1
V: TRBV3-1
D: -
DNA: TGTGCCAGCAGCCAAGCTTGGGACGACCTCAATGAGCAGTTCTTC
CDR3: CASSQAWDDLNEQFF

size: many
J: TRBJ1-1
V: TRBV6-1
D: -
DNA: TGTGCCAGCACCCCGGGCAGCCAGAACACTGAAGCTTTCTTT
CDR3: CASTPGSQNTEAFF

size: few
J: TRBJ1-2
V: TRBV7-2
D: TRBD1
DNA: TGTGCCAGCAGCTGGGGGGGGACAGGCTATGGCTACACCTTC
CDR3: CASSWGGTGYGYTF

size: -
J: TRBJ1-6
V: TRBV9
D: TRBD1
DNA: TGTGCCAGCAGCCCCCGACAGGGGGTGATTGATTCACCCCTCCACTTT
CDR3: CASSPRQGVIDSPLHF

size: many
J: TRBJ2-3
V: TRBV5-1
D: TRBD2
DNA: TGCGCCAGCAGCTGGGGACTAGCGGGAGGGCCAATAAGCACAGATACGCAGTATTTT
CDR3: CASSWGLAGGPISTDTQYF

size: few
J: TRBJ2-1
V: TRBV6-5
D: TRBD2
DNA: TGTGCCAGCAGTTCTGTGACTAGCGATTACAATGAGCAGTTCTTC
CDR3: CASSSVTSDYNEQFF

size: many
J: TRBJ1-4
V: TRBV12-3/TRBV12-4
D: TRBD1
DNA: TGTGCCAGCAGTTCTACAGGGGGCGTTGGAGAAAAACTGTTTTTT
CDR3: CASSSTGGVGEKLFF

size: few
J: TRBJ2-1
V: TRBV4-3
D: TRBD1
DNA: TGCGCCAGCAACAACAGGGGGCCGGACAATGAGCAGTTCTTC
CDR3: CASNNRGPDNEQFF

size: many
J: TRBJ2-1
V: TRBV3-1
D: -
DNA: TGTGCCAGCAGCTCCTGGACAAACCTAGACAATGAGCAGTTCTTC
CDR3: CASSSWTNLDNEQFF

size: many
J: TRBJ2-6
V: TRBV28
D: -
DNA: TGTGCCAGCAGGGAGACGGGCAGCTCTGGGGCCAACGTCCTGACTTTC
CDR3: CASRETGSSGANVLTF

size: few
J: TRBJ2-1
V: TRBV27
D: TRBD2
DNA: TGTGCCAGCAGTTTAAAAGCGGGAGGGCCCGAAAGCCATGAGCAGTTCTTC
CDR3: CASSLKAGGPESHEQFF

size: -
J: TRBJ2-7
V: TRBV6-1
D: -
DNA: TGTGCCAGCAGGGGCGAGCGCCTAAGGCCCTACGAGCAGTACTTC
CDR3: CASRGERLRPYEQYF

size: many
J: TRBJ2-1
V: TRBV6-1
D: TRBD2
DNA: TGTGCCAGCAGTGAAGCCCGAGCGGGAAGGGGTGAGCAGTTCTTC
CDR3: CASSEARAGRGEQFF

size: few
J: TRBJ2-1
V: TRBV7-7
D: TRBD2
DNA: TGTGCTAGCAGCCCAGGACTAGCGGGAGGAGGGTATGAGCAGTTCTTC
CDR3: CASSPGLAGGGYEQFF

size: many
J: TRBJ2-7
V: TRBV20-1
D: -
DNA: TGCAGTGCTTCTCCGGCCGGGACAATGGCCTACGAGCAGTACTTC
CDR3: CSASPAGTMAYEQYF

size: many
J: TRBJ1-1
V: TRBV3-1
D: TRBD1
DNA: TGTGCCAGCAGCCAAGGGACAGGCACTGAAGCTTTCTTT
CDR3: CASSQGTGTEAFF

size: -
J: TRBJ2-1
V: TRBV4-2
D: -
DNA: TGTGCCAGCAGCCAAGGGGGGGCTCGCCCCTCCGCCACGACATACAATGAGCAGTTCTTC
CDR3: CASSQGGARPSATTYNEQFF

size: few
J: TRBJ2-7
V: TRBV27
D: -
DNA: TGTGCCAGCAGTTTAGAAAGGGGGTTTGACGAGCAGTACTTC
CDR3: CASSLERGFDEQYF

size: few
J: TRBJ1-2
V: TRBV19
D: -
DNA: TGTGCCAGTAGTATTTTCGCAGGGACGGGCTATGGCTACACCTTC
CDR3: CASSIFAGTGYGYTF

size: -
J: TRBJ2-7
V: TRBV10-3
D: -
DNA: TGTGCCATCAGTGAGTTAGGACAAACTTACGAGCAGTACTTC
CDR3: CAISELGQTYEQYF

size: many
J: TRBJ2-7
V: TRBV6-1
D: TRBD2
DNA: TGTGCCAGCAAGGGGGTTCTAGCGGGAGGTTACGAGCAGTACTTC
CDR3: CASKGVLAGGYEQYF

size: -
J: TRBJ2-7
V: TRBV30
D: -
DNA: TGTGCCTGGAGTGTCGACGTCTCCTACGAGCAGTACTTC
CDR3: CAWSVDVSYEQYF

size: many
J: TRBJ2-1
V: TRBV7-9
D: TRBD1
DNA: TGTGCCAGCAGCTCGGCCGGGACAGGGGCTCTCAATGAGCAGTTCTTC
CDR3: CASSSAGTGALNEQFF

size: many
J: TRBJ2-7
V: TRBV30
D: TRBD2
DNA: TGTGCCTGGATATGGGGACTAGCGGGCTACTACGAGCAGTACTTC
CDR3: CAWIWGLAGYYEQYF

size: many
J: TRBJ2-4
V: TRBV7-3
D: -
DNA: TGTGCCAGCAGCCAGGGAGGAACACTAGCCAAAAACATTCAGTACTTC
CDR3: CASSQGGTLAKNIQYF

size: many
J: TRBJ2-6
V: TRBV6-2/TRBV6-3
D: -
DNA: TGTGCCAGCAGTCGGACTATCTCTGGGGCCAACGTCCTGACTTTC
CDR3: CASSRTISGANVLTF

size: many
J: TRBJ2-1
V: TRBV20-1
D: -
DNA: TGCAGTGCTAGACGGATGAGCTCCTACAATGAGCAGTTCTTC
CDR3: CSARRMSSYNEQFF

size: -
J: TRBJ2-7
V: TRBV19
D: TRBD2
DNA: TGTGCCAGTAGTGAACTAGCGGGAGTGGTGTCCTCCTACGAGCAGTACTTC
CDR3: CASSELAGVVSSYEQYF

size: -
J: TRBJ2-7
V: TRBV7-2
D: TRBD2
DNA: TGTGCCAGCAGCTCAAGGCGGGAGTCCTACGAGCAGTACTTC
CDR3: CASSSRRESYEQYF

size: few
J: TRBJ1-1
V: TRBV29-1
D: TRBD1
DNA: TGCAGCGCTGGAGTCTCGACAGGGGGCTTCATCAACACTGAAGCTTTCTTT
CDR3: CSAGVSTGGFINTEAFF